This T cell receptor beta chain was captured in a study of T cell responses to AZD1222 COVID-19 vaccine. With 1 base removed from V and 1 base from J, the gap between germline ends came to 11 bases. CDR1 and CDR2 from the germline V gene are SGHRS and YFSETQ. The CDR3 length is 15 residues. This clone came up once. Profiling relied on immunoSEQ multiplex PCR, and the TCRdb table lists in-frame clones only, not all of them. The data contain around 140,000 clones, about 82% of them singletons. Source: peripheral blood, taken 28 days after the second dose of the MenACWY control vaccine. The rearrangement joins TRBV5-1 to TRBJ1-1; weak D call: TRBD1 (5 bases). This clonotype was obtained from an adult who received the MenACWY meningococcal vaccine as a control. The CDR3: CASSLIGQSNTEAFF. In DNA form, the CDR3 reads TGCGCCAGCAGCTTGATCGGACAATCGAACACTGAAGCTTTCTTT.